Below are 27 T cell receptor beta chains sequenced from a single sample in a study of T cell clonality in common variable immunodeficiency. Data came from immunoSEQ multiplex PCR; TCRdb stores just in-frame clones and leaves some out. The repertoire consists of roughly 70,000 clones, none detected only once. Sequencing was performed on peripheral blood mononuclear cells. These receptors were taken from a person between 18 and 75 years old in good health.

This clone was seen ten or more times. Coverage ceases 3 residues before the CDR3 finishes, and the germline J gene fills in the end. The rearrangement links TRBV23-1 to TRBJ1-5; D unresolved. TRBV23-1 is assigned to the ORF class and has an uncertain function. This CDR3 is built from 8 residues. CDR3 DNA, as far as it was read: TGCGCCAGCCAACCC. Translating gives CASQP. The CDR3 in full is CASQPQHF.

Many counts were recorded for this clone. Sequencing ends 3 residues short of the CDR3 end; the germline J gene provides the rest. The chain has TRBV11-2 and TRBJ1-5, with D unresolved. V lost 1 base and J 6 bases, leaving 7 bases between the germline ends. The germline gives CDR1 SGHAT, CDR2 FQNNGV. CDR3 length: 13 amino acids. The CDR3 DNA, read in part, is TGTGCCAGCAGCTTAGGTGGCGGTCAGCCC. As protein: CASSLGGGQP. The entire CDR3 reads CASSLGGGQPQHF.

The sample holds many counts of this clone. The read stops 3 residues short of the end of the CDR3; the missing end is completed from the germline J gene. The rearrangement uses TRBV20-1 and TRBJ2-3; the match to TRBD2 covers 7 bases. In germline, CDR1 is DFQATT, CDR2 SNEGSKA (reference sequence). J was trimmed by 6 bases and V by 4 bases; bases with no gene match: 4. The CDR3 covers 12 residues. The CDR3: CSAMTAGDTQYF. CDR3 bases read: TGCAGTGCTATGACAGCGGGGGATACG.

This clone was seen repeatedly, ten times or more. The read finishes 3 residues shy of the CDR3 end, and the germline J gene is used to complete it. This chain connects TRBV9 to TRBJ2-3, with 12 bases fitting TRBD2. This CDR3 region has 15 residues. J lost 1 base, V lost 4 bases, and 1 base had no gene match. The germline CDR1 and CDR2 sequences are SGDLS and YYNGEE. The sequenced part of the CDR3 DNA is TGTGCCAGCAGCCCTAGCGGGGGGGGCACAGATACG. It yields the protein CASSPSGGGTDT. The CDR3 reads in full as CASSPSGGGTDTQYF.

This clone was observed at least ten times. The CDR3 is cut off 3 residues early in the read; its end comes from the germline J gene. The rearrangement joins TRBV4-2 to TRBJ2-7; 11 nucleotides agree with TRBD2. CDR1 is LGHNA and CDR2 is YNFKEQ in the germline V gene. CDR3 length: 21 amino acids. V was pared by 4 bases and J by 6 bases, with 26 bases of the junction left unmatched. The chain's CDR3 is CASSPRAGQGTKTSGVFEQYF. The part of the CDR3 DNA that was read is TGTGCCAGCAGCCCACGGGCCGGACAGGGGACGAAGACTAGCGGGGTTTTCGAG.

This clone was detected ten times or more. From the germline J gene comes the end of the CDR3, since the read stops 3 residues before it. The genes are TRBV19 and TRBJ1-2; 9 positions match TRBD1. Looked up from germline, CDR1 is LNHDA and CDR2 is SQIVND (reference sequence). V was clipped by 6 bases and J by 4 bases; unmatched bases: 3. The CDR3 extends over 13 amino acids. CDR3 bases read: TGTGCCAGTAGCGTGACAGGGGGCTATGGC. Its protein is CASSVTGGYG. The CDR3 in full is CASSVTGGYGYTF.

This clone occurred many times. The read falls 3 residues short of the CDR3 end, and the missing part is taken from the germline J gene. The V call is TRBV7-8, the J call TRBJ2-4, with D maybe TRBD2 (5 bases). The CDR3 runs to 17 residues. CDR1 is SGHVS, CDR2 FQNEAQ, per germline. Trimming took off 3 bases at V and 0 bases at J, with 15 bases between the two ends. The chain's CDR3 is CASSLERWNLAKNIQYF. The sequenced CDR3 bases are TGTGCCAGCAGCTTGGAGCGGTGGAACTTAGCCAAAAACATT.

This clone has at least ten counts. Read sequence stops 3 residues before the CDR3 end, and the germline J gene provides the missing end. The chain has TRBV20-1 and TRBJ2-2; possible D gene TRBD2, 6 bases. The ends were cut back, 0 bases at V and 6 bases at J, with 11 bases in the middle. Germline CDR1 DFQATT, CDR2 SNEGSKA (reference sequence). CDR3 length equals 14 residues. Incomplete CDR3 DNA: TGCAGTGCTAGAGATGGATGGGGGGCCGGGGAG. This translates into CSARDGWGAGE. The full-length CDR3 reads as CSARDGWGAGELFF.

This clone has a count of ten or more. The missing CDR3 end, 3 residues past where the read stops, is filled in from the germline J gene. The V call is TRBV4-2, the J call TRBJ2-4; 8 nucleotides line up with TRBD1. V was pared by 4 bases and J by 2 bases, with 10 bases of the junction left unmatched. CDR1 is LGHNA and CDR2 is YNFKEQ in the germline V gene. The CDR3 is 17 residues long. The CDR3 spells CASSPQGTGRTKNIQYF. The CDR3 bases that were read are TGTGCCAGCAGCCCGCAGGGGACAGGACGAACCAAAAACATT.

The table lists this clone with many counts. The sequence runs out 3 residues before the end of the CDR3; the remainder is reconstructed from the germline J gene. The J gene is TRBJ2-1, the V gene TRBV4-1; 12 positions match TRBD2. Per germline, CDR1 MGHRA and CDR2 YSYEKL. V shed 0 bases, J shed 7 bases, and the junction held 10 bases outside the gene matches. This CDR3 comprises 18 residues. The part of the CDR3 DNA that was read is TGCGCCAGCAGCCAAGAAGCCCCCCGACTAGCGGGAGTTAATGAG. Amino acid sequence: CASSQEAPRLAGVNE. The whole CDR3 sequence is CASSQEAPRLAGVNEQFF.

This clone appeared many times. The read terminates 3 residues ahead of where the CDR3 ends, so the germline J gene completes it. The V gene is TRBV19, the J gene TRBJ2-3; 9 nucleotides align to TRBD2. Germline CDR1 reads LNHDA; CDR2 reads SQIVND (reference sequence). CDR3 length: 14 residues. Incomplete CDR3 DNA: TGTGGCACGGCGGCTAGCGGGGGCACAGATACG. Translation gives CGTAASGGTDT. The entire CDR3 reads CGTAASGGTDTQYF.

This clone was recorded many times. The sequenced fragment ends 3 residues before the CDR3 boundary, so the rest is inferred from the germline J gene. The rearrangement links TRBV5-1 to TRBJ1-1; no firm D call. Germline lookup yields CDR1 SGHRS and CDR2 YFSETQ. V lost 1 base and J 7 bases, leaving 17 bases between the germline ends. The CDR3 is made up of 15 amino acids. The CDR3 sequence is CASSLYANAVGEAFF. The sequenced CDR3 bases are TGCGCCAGCAGCTTGTATGCCAATGCGGTCGGTGAA. Drawing the rest from reference TRBV5-1 and TRBJ1-1, the complete variable domain is KAGVTQTPRYLIKTRGQQVTLSCSPISGHRSVSWYQQTPGQGLQFLFEYFSETQRNKGNFPGRFSGRQFSNSRSEMNVSTLELGDSALYLCASSLYANAVGEAFFGQGTRLTVV.

This clone occurred many times. The CDR3 is cut off 3 residues early in the read; its end comes from the germline J gene. This chain connects TRBV14 to TRBJ2-2; weak D call: TRBD1 (5 bases). The germline V gene has CDR1 SGHDN and CDR2 FVKESK. The CDR3 has 19 residues. The V end was cut by 6 bases, the J end by 6 bases, with 29 bases between. The part of the CDR3 DNA that was read is TGTGCCAGCAGTCCAAAGCCCCGACAGTTTATAACTCGTGCCGGGGAG. This encodes CASSPKPRQFITRAGE. The entire CDR3 sequence reads CASSPKPRQFITRAGELFF. The complete variable domain, with remaining parts taken from reference TRBV14 and TRBJ2-2, reads EAGVTQFPSHSVIEKGQTVTLRCDPISGHDNLYWYRRVMGKEIKFLLHFVKESKQDESGMPNNRFLAERTGGTYSTLKVQPAELEDSGVYFCASSPKPRQFITRAGELFFGEGSRLTVL.

This clone showed up many times. The CDR3 end lies 3 residues beyond the end of the read and is filled in from the germline J gene. This sequence joins TRBV20-1 and TRBJ2-2; the match to TRBD2 covers 11 bases. The CDR3 covers 16 residues. V lost 3 bases, J lost 3 bases, and 6 bases stayed unmatched. Germline values: CDR1 DFQATT, CDR2 SNEGSKA (reference sequence). The DNA read from the CDR3 is TGCAGTGCTAGGGATAGCGGGAGGGCTGACACCGGGGAG. As protein: CSARDSGRADTGE. The entire CDR3 is CSARDSGRADTGELFF.

This clone was counted many times. The missing CDR3 end, 3 residues past where the read stops, is filled in from the germline J gene. This chain joins TRBV20-1 and TRBJ1-6; D possibly corresponds to TRBD1 (5 bases). Germline V gene data show CDR1 as DFQATT and CDR2 as SNEGSKA (reference sequence). This CDR3 has 14 residues. Trimming took off 1 base at V and 5 bases at J, with 9 bases between the two ends. The CDR3 DNA, read in part, is TGCAGTGCTAGAGGGGGCACCAATAATTCACCC. Translating gives CSARGGTNNSP. The full CDR3 reads CSARGGTNNSPLHF.

This clone was counted at least ten times. The read terminates 3 residues before the CDR3 end, so the remaining end is supplied by the germline J gene. This chain uses TRBV11-2 with TRBJ2-1; D might be TRBD2 (5 bases). The CDR3 length is 14 residues. The V end lost 4 bases, the J end lost 9 bases, and 16 bases lay between the germline ends. The germline V gene encodes CDR1 SGHAT and CDR2 FQNNGV. The part of the CDR3 DNA that was read is TGTGCCAGCAGCTCCCCCCGGGGTAAGAGTGAG. It encodes CASSSPRGKSE. The whole CDR3 protein is CASSSPRGKSEQFF.

The sample holds many counts of this clone. The missing CDR3 end, 3 residues past where the read stops, is filled in from the germline J gene. The rearrangement links TRBV6-1 to TRBJ1-5; D is unresolved. The CDR3 has 13 residues. Germline CDR1 reads MNHNS; CDR2 reads SASEGT. Trimming pared 2 bases from V and 4 bases from J, leaving 6 bases between. CDR3: CASSESGNQPQHF. The sequenced part of the CDR3 DNA is TGTGCCAGCAGTGAATCGGGGAATCAGCCC.

In this sample, this clone turned up many times. Read coverage stops 3 residues before the CDR3 terminus; the germline J gene supplies the remainder. The chain joins TRBV7-2 to TRBJ1-1, with D possibly TRBD1 on 6 matching bases. V was clipped by 5 bases and J by 1 base, with 11 bases between them. The length of the CDR3 is 14 residues. Germline V lookup: CDR1 SGHTA, CDR2 FQGNSA. This CDR3 reads CASSGAGANTEAFF. The CDR3 DNA, read in part, is TGTGCCAGCAGCGGGGCAGGGGCGAACACTGAA.

Many counts were recorded for this clone. The read terminates 3 residues ahead of where the CDR3 ends, so the germline J gene completes it. The J gene is TRBJ2-5, the V gene TRBV5-4; no clear D gene. CDR1 and CDR2 (germline): SGHNT, YYREEE (reference sequence). V was trimmed by 2 bases and J by 3 bases, leaving 14 bases between them. The CDR3 runs 15 residues. The CDR3 is CASSLDVEAEETQYF. The CDR3 DNA, read in part, is TGTGCCAGCAGCTTAGATGTTGAGGCGGAAGAGACC.

This clone was counted many times. The read halts 3 residues ahead of the CDR3 end, with the missing end drawn from the germline J gene. The rearrangement links TRBV6-2 or TRBV6-3 to TRBJ1-1; D remains ambiguous. The V gene's germline CDR1 is MNHEY and CDR2 SVGEGT. The length of the CDR3 is 14 residues. CDR3 bases read: TGTGCCAGCAGCCGGAATAAGGAACTAGGGGAA. Translated: CASSRNKELGE. The entire CDR3 sequence reads CASSRNKELGEAFF.

This clone showed up many times. The read ends 3 residues before the CDR3 terminus; that terminus is restored from the germline J gene. The chain carries TRBV5-1 and TRBJ1-3; possibly TRBD1 for D (5 bases). The ends were cut back, 4 bases at V and 4 bases at J, with 9 bases in the middle. Germline CDR1 and CDR2: SGHRS and YFSETQ. The CDR3 spans 13 residues. The CDR3 bases that were read are TGCGCCAGCAGCCCCAGGACAGGAAACACC. This encodes CASSPRTGNT. In full, the CDR3 is CASSPRTGNTIYF. Supplemented by reference TRBV5-1 and TRBJ1-3, the full variable domain reads KAGVTQTPRYLIKTRGQQVTLSCSPISGHRSVSWYQQTPGQGLQFLFEYFSETQRNKGNFPGRFSGRQFSNSRSEMNVSTLELGDSALYLCASSPRTGNTIYFGEGSWLTVV.

This clone was picked up a small number of times. Read data end 3 residues before the CDR3 end; the end is taken from the germline J gene. The chain couples TRBV18 to TRBJ1-1, with TRBD1 matching over 7 bases. Germline loops: CDR1 KGHSH, CDR2 LQKENI. CDR3 length: 14 residues. CDR3 DNA (partial): TGTGCCAGCTCACCGGGACAGACGTCCTACGAG. It is translated as CASSPGQTSYE. The entire CDR3 is CASSPGQTSYEAFF.

This clone was counted ten times or more. The sequence runs out 3 residues before the end of the CDR3; the remainder is reconstructed from the germline J gene. V is TRBV12-3 or TRBV12-4 and J is TRBJ2-1, with D possibly being TRBD1 (5 bases). V was cut by 2 bases and J by 8 bases, with 16 bases left in between. This CDR3 is 15 amino acids long. The CDR3 loop reads CASSLRTLPADEQFF. Partial CDR3 DNA: TGTGCCAGCAGTTTAAGGACACTTCCTGCCGATGAG.

This clone has at least ten counts. Read coverage stops 3 residues before the CDR3 terminus; the germline J gene supplies the remainder. The V and J genes are TRBV14 and TRBJ2-2; TRBD2 is a possible D gene (5 bases). This CDR3 is built from 17 residues. The germline gives CDR1 SGHDN, CDR2 FVKESK. Trimming cost V 0 bases and J 6 bases, with 17 bases left between them. The covered CDR3 bases are TGTGCCAGCAGCCAAGATTGGAGGTTAAGGCGGGCCGGGGAG. This encodes CASSQDWRLRRAGE. The entire CDR3 reads CASSQDWRLRRAGELFF.

This clone has at least ten counts. The observed sequence ends 3 residues before the CDR3 terminus, with the missing tail filled in from the germline J gene. The chain combines TRBV5-8 with TRBJ2-2; TRBD1 might be the D (5 bases). This CDR3 region has 15 residues. V lost 0 bases and J lost 7, with 13 bases in between. CDR1 is SGHTS and CDR2 is YDEGEE in the germline V gene. The CDR3: CASSLVVAGIGELFF. The covered CDR3 bases are TGTGCCAGCAGCTTGGTGGTTGCAGGGATCGGGGAG.

There are many counts of this clone. CDR3 residues: CASSLAGELFF. The CDR3 bases that were read are TGTGCCAGCTCCTTGGCTGGGGAG. This sequence joins TRBV5-6 and TRBJ2-2; D unresolved. From the germline J gene comes the end of the CDR3, since the read stops 3 residues before it. The CDR3 covers 11 residues. Trimming removed 7 bases from V and 8 bases from J, with 9 bases in between. Germline V lookup: CDR1 SGHDT, CDR2 YYEEEE.

This clone came up many times. The CDR3 end falls 3 residues outside the read, so it is completed with the germline J gene. The V call is TRBV5-1, the J call TRBJ1-1; 7 nucleotides align to TRBD1. The ends lost 0 bases at V and 6 bases at J; junction bases unmatched: 8. This CDR3 contains 15 residues. Germline V CDR1 and CDR2: SGHRS, YFSETQ. Incomplete CDR3 DNA: TGCGCCAGCAGCTTGGAGGGACAGCGGAATTCTGAA. Its protein is CASSLEGQRNSE. The full CDR3 reads CASSLEGQRNSEAFF.